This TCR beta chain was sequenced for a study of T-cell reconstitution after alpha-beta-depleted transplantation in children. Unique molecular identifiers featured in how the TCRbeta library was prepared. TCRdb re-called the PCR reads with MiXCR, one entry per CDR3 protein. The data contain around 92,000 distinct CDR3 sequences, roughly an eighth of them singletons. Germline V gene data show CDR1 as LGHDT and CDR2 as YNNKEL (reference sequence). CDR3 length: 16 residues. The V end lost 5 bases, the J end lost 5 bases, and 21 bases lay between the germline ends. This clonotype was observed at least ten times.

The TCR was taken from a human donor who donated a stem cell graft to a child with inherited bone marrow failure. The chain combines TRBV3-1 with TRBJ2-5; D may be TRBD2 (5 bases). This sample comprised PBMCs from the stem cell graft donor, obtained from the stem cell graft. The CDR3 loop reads CASSESDWTRRETQYF. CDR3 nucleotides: TGTGCCAGCAGCGAATCGGACTGGACCCGTCGTGAGACCCAGTACTTC.